This T cell receptor beta chain was profiled in a study of blood T cell repertoires in COVID-19. Assay used: immunoSEQ multiplex PCR; TCRdb lists only in-frame clones, some missing. The data contain roughly 310,000 clones, around nine tenths of them singletons. Germline V gene sequence: CDR1 SGDLS, CDR2 YYNGEE. The CDR3 totals 15 residues. V lost 0 bases to trimming and J lost 4 bases; unmatched junction nucleotides: 4. The chain employs TRBV9 and TRBJ2-1; 7 nucleotides match TRBD1. The specimen was PBMCs or T cells enriched from blood (not recorded which). The receptor's source is a man aged 55-75 years who had recovered from COVID-19. The CDR3 sequence is CASSVGQGTYNEQFF. CDR3 bases: TGTGCCAGCAGCGTAGGACAGGGTACGTACAATGAGCAGTTCTTC.